Following are 26 T cell receptor beta chains from one sample sequenced in a study of cytomegalovirus exposure and HLA in healthy donors. The PCR made use of 60 Vbeta and 13 Jbeta primers. The assay was immunoSEQ multiplex PCR, and TCRdb's table has in-frame clones only and misses some. The data show 100,000 to 150,000 clones, with about 62% seen just once and more than 6.5% held by the top ten. Source material: PBMCs. Receptors were obtained from a woman aged 40 to 55 in good health and CMV-seropositive.

As regards this clone: The sample has other DNA sequences that encode this CDR3 too. J is TRBJ1-1 and V is TRBV5-5, with D uncertain. The CDR3 covers 13 residues. With 2 bases removed from V and 1 base from J, the gap between germline ends came to 6 bases. The V gene's germline CDR1 is SGHKS and CDR2 YYEKEE (reference sequence). CDR3 region: CASSLTGNTEAFF. As DNA, the CDR3 is TGTGCCAGCAGCTTAACCGGGAACACTGAAGCTTTCTTT. Supplemented by reference TRBV5-5 and TRBJ1-1, the full variable domain reads DAGVTQSPTHLIKTRGQQVTLRCSPISGHKSVSWYQQVLGQGPQFIFQYYEKEERGRGNFPDRFSARQFPNYSSELNVNALLLGDSALYLCASSLTGNTEAFFGQGTRLTVV.

The chain combines TRBV28 with TRBJ2-7; weak D call: TRBD2 (6 bases). With 2 bases removed from V and 5 bases from J, the gap between germline ends came to 10 bases. Germline-derived CDR1 and CDR2 are MDHEN and SYDVKM. The CDR3 length is 13 residues. The CDR3 loop is CASSLGGWNEQYF. The CDR3 DNA follows: TGTGCCAGCAGTTTAGGAGGGTGGAACGAGCAGTACTTC.

About this clone: Germline is not matched at one junction end, which may reflect a read error. This chain connects TRBV6-5 to TRBJ2-7, with TRBD2 matching over 10 bases. The V gene's germline CDR1 is MNHEY and CDR2 SVGAGI. There are 14 residues in the CDR3. In DNA, the CDR3 is TGTGCCAGCAGTTCTCTAGCGGGGGTTCGCGAGCAGCACTTC. It codes for CASSSLAGVREQHF.

In its sample, this clone was seen a few times. The chain couples TRBV5-1 to TRBJ2-1; 7 bases fit TRBD1. The CDR3 runs to 16 residues. Germline trimming cut 2 bases from V and 4 bases from J; bases unmatched to any gene: 9. Looked up from germline, CDR1 is SGHRS and CDR2 is YFSETQ. CDR3 in amino acids: CASSFDFGTAYNEQFF. The CDR3 region has the DNA TGCGCCAGCAGCTTCGATTTCGGGACAGCGTACAATGAGCAGTTCTTC.

The chain is built from TRBV5-1 and TRBJ2-1; a weak D match, TRBD2 (5 bases). The germline gives CDR1 SGHRS, CDR2 YFSETQ. The CDR3 is 18 residues long. The V gene lost 0 bases and the J gene lost 0 bases, with 16 bases spanning the gap. CDR3 residues: CASSLAQRSEGSYNEQFF. The CDR3 DNA is TGCGCCAGCAGCTTGGCCCAACGTAGCGAGGGCTCCTACAATGAGCAGTTCTTC.

There are a few counts of this clone. This rearrangement joins TRBV4-1 to TRBJ2-7; weak D call: TRBD1 (6 bases). Between the trimmed V and J ends, which lost 0 bases and 12 bases, there was a span of 18 bases. Per germline, CDR1 MGHRA and CDR2 YSYEKL. The CDR3 runs 14 residues. The CDR3 spells CASSQEGHLLSWYF. The CDR3 nucleotides are TGCGCCAGCAGCCAAGAGGGACATCTTCTTAGCTGGTACTTC.

The chain is built from TRBV12-2 and TRBJ1-6; TRBD1 reflects the table's D call only, with no check against the DNA. TRBV12-2 is reported as a pseudogene. The CDR3 has 15 amino acids. The CDR3 DNA follows: TGTGCAAGTCGCTCCAGGGGGCAGACTAATTCACCCCTCCACTTT. It specifies CASRSRGQTNSPLHF.

The chain joins TRBV5-4 to TRBJ2-2; 12 bases align to TRBD1. The CDR3 consists of 16 residues. Germline loops: CDR1 SGHNT, CDR2 YYREEE (reference sequence). V shed 4 bases and J 7 bases; nucleotides not matched to a gene: 8. The CDR3 loop is CASSRGTGGPGGELFF. The CDR3 bases are TGTGCCAGCAGCCGGGGGACAGGGGGCCCGGGCGGGGAGCTGTTTTTT.

The chain carries TRBV9 and TRBJ2-1; TRBD2 agrees at 7 bases. Losses at the gene ends were 0 bases for V and 0 bases for J; bases not matched to a gene: 3. Germline values: CDR1 SGDLS, CDR2 YYNGEE. There are 16 residues in the CDR3. The CDR3 is CASSVVGGSSYNEQFF. The CDR3 region has the DNA TGTGCCAGCAGCGTAGTTGGCGGGAGCTCCTACAATGAGCAGTTCTTC.

The V gene is TRBV6-6, the J gene TRBJ2-7, with 9 bases aligning to TRBD1. Per germline, CDR1 MNHNY and CDR2 SVGAGI (reference sequence). The junction had 12 bases not matched to a gene; V was cut back by 7 bases and J by 2 bases. This CDR3 is built from 16 residues. CDR3 sequence: CASTSPPGQGPYEQYF. DNA for the CDR3: TGTGCCAGCACGTCCCCTCCGGGACAGGGACCCTACGAGCAGTACTTC.

This sequence joins TRBV2 and TRBJ2-7, with TRBD2 identical over 10 bases. V trimming: 0 bases; J trimming: 12 bases; junction bases outside the gene matches: 11. The CDR3 is made up of 15 amino acids. CDR1 is SNHLY and CDR2 is FYNNEI in the germline V gene. In nucleotides, the CDR3 is TGTGCCAGCAGTGAAGCGGATAGCGGGGGGTCTGAGACGTACTTC. Protein product: CASSEADSGGSETYF.

The chain carries TRBV9 and TRBJ1-2; 9 nucleotides align to TRBD1. CDR1 is SGDLS, CDR2 YYNGEE, per germline. V was clipped by 5 bases and J by 6 bases; unmatched bases: 2. The CDR3 extends over 12 amino acids. The CDR3 region has the DNA TGTGCCAGCAGTCGGACAGGGGATGGCTACACCTTC. It translates to CASSRTGDGYTF.

There are a few counts of this clone. The chain is built from TRBV19 and TRBJ2-7, with a weak D call TRBD2 (6 bases). This CDR3 is built from 12 residues. From germline, CDR1 is LNHDA and CDR2 SQIVND (reference sequence). V dropped 7 bases and J dropped 2 bases, with 9 bases sitting between them. CDR3: CASTGRTYEQYF. In DNA form, the CDR3 reads TGTGCCAGTACCGGGAGAACCTACGAGCAGTACTTC.

The V and J genes are TRBV6-1 and TRBJ1-5; 7 nucleotides agree with TRBD1. The CDR3 consists of 13 residues. CDR1 MNHNS and CDR2 SASEGT come from the germline V gene. V lost 6 bases and J lost 3; bases outside the gene matches: 2. CDR3 DNA: TGTGCCAGCAGAGACAGGGACAATCAGCCCCAGCATTTT. This encodes CASRDRDNQPQHF.

The chain has TRBV15 and TRBJ2-6, with D unresolved. The CDR3 spans 15 residues. The germline CDR1 and CDR2 sequences are LNHNV and YYDKDF (reference sequence). Trimming pared 6 bases from V and 1 base from J, leaving 10 bases between. CDR3 DNA: TGTGCCACCAGTCCCGACATTTCTGGGGCCAACGTCCTGACTTTC. Its translation is CATSPDISGANVLTF. The full variable domain, rest sourced from reference TRBV15 and TRBJ2-6, is DAMVIQNPRYQVTQFGKPVTLSCSQTLNHNVMYWYQQKSSQAPKLLFHYYDKDFNNEADTPDNFQSRRPNTSFCFLDIRSPGLGDTAMYLCATSPDISGANVLTFGAGSRLTVL.

The rearrangement joins TRBV19 to TRBJ2-3; D remains unclear. The V gene's germline CDR1 is LNHDA and CDR2 SQIVND (reference sequence). The V end was cut by 6 bases, the J end by 2 bases, with 15 bases between. This CDR3 has 15 residues. The CDR3 sequence is CASRPDSTVTDTQYF. CDR3 nucleotides: TGTGCCAGTAGGCCTGACTCGACTGTCACAGATACGCAGTATTTT.

CDR3 nucleotide sequence: TGTGCCAGTAGTATGAGTGAAGGGACAGGCTCCTACGAGCAGTACTTC. This translates into CASSMSEGTGSYEQYF. V and J are TRBV19 and TRBJ2-7; 8 bases line up with TRBD1. The junction had 7 bases not matched to a gene; V was cut back by 3 bases and J by 0 bases. CDR1 and CDR2 (germline): LNHDA, SQIVND (reference sequence). The CDR3 contains 16 residues. Together with reference TRBV19 and TRBJ2-7, the CDR3 gives the full variable domain: DGGITQSPKYLFRKEGQNVTLSCEQNLNHDAMYWYRQDPGQGLRLIYYSQIVNDFQKGDIAEGYSVSREKKESFPLTVTSAQKNPTAFYLCASSMSEGTGSYEQYFGPGTRLTVT.

This clone was seen at least ten times. The chain carries TRBV25-1 and TRBJ2-5; TRBD2 aligns across 13 bases. With V trimmed by 4 bases and J by 5 bases, 13 bases remained unmatched. Germline assignment: CDR1 MGHDK and CDR2 SYGVNS. The CDR3 is 18 residues long. The CDR3 reads CASSAGTSGDNSRETQYF. The CDR3 DNA is TGTGCCAGCAGTGCTGGGACTAGCGGGGACAACTCCAGGGAGACCCAGTACTTC. Supplemented by reference TRBV25-1 and TRBJ2-5, the full variable domain reads EADIYQTPRYLVIGTGKKITLECSQTMGHDKMYWYQQDPGMELHLIHYSYGVNSTEKGDLSSESTVSRIRTEHFPLTLESARPSHTSQYLCASSAGTSGDNSRETQYFGPGTRLLVL.

This clone appeared a few times. The rearrangement uses TRBV4-1 and TRBJ2-3; possible D gene TRBD1, 7 bases. The ends were cut back, 4 bases at V and 0 bases at J, with 11 bases in the middle. Germline CDR1 reads MGHRA; CDR2 reads YSYEKL. The length of the CDR3 is 15 residues. CDR3 sequence reads: CASSPEGASTDTQYF. Written as DNA, the CDR3 is TGCGCCAGCAGCCCGGAGGGGGCCAGCACAGATACGCAGTATTTT.

V and J are TRBV7-8 and TRBJ2-3, with TRBD2 identical over 14 bases. CDR3 length equals 16 residues. Germline V gene sequence: CDR1 SGHVS, CDR2 FQNEAQ. Trimming removed 4 bases from V and 2 bases from J; junction bases left unmatched: 2. DNA of the CDR3: TGTGCCAGCAGCTGGACTAGCGGGGGGCCCACAGATACGCAGTATTTT. The encoded protein is CASSWTSGGPTDTQYF.

The rearrangement joins TRBV6-6 to TRBJ2-3, with 8 bases lining up with TRBD2. Germline CDR1 MNHNY, CDR2 SVGAGI (reference sequence). J gave up 2 bases and V 6 bases, and 10 bases lay outside the gene matches. The CDR3 loop spans 16 amino acids. The CDR3 spells CASSPLAGGFTDTQYF. The DNA of the CDR3 is TGTGCCAGCAGCCCTCTCGCGGGAGGCTTCACAGATACGCAGTATTTT.

This chain connects TRBV5-1 to TRBJ2-3, with TRBD1 as a possible D gene (5 bases). V lost 4 bases to trimming and J lost 0 bases, with 9 bases between them. The length of the CDR3 is 14 residues. CDR1 is SGHRS, CDR2 YFSETQ, per germline. CDR3 sequence: CASSVQESTDTQYF. CDR3 DNA sequence: TGCGCCAGCAGCGTACAGGAGAGCACAGATACGCAGTATTTT. Complete variable domain (other parts from reference TRBV5-1 and TRBJ2-3): KAGVTQTPRYLIKTRGQQVTLSCSPISGHRSVSWYQQTPGQGLQFLFEYFSETQRNKGNFPGRFSGRQFSNSRSEMNVSTLELGDSALYLCASSVQESTDTQYFGPGTRLTVL.

The chain links TRBV6-5 to TRBJ2-1; a possible D gene is TRBD2 (6 bases). Germline CDR1 is MNHEY and CDR2 is SVGAGI. V was trimmed by 0 bases and J by 4 bases, leaving 13 bases between them. This CDR3 is 16 amino acids long. DNA of the CDR3: TGTGCCAGCAGTTACTCGGGGGGAAGAATGTACAATGAGCAGTTCTTC. Translation gives CASSYSGGRMYNEQFF.

The chain couples TRBV5-1 to TRBJ1-5; 11 bases line up with TRBD1. With 4 bases clipped from V and 6 bases from J, the junction kept 6 bases outside the gene matches. Germline CDR1 reads SGHRS; CDR2 reads YFSETQ. The CDR3 totals 15 residues. CDR3: CASSPGTGGSQPQHF. The CDR3 DNA reads as TGCGCCAGCAGCCCAGGGACAGGGGGAAGTCAGCCCCAGCATTTT. Variable domain in full (rest from reference TRBV5-1 and TRBJ1-5): KAGVTQTPRYLIKTRGQQVTLSCSPISGHRSVSWYQQTPGQGLQFLFEYFSETQRNKGNFPGRFSGRQFSNSRSEMNVSTLELGDSALYLCASSPGTGGSQPQHFGDGTRLSIL.

The J gene is TRBJ2-7, the V gene TRBV11-2, with 11 bases fitting TRBD2. Germline-derived CDR1 and CDR2 are SGHAT and FQNNGV. This CDR3 is 16 amino acids long. J lost 2 bases, V lost 6 bases, and 9 bases had no gene match. DNA for the CDR3: TGTGCCAGCAGGCTCCTGGGACTAGCGGCCACCTACGAGCAGTACTTC. This codes for CASRLLGLAATYEQYF.

The rearrangement joins TRBV30 to TRBJ1-2, with 7 positions matching TRBD1. J lost 7 bases, V lost 5 bases, and 16 bases had no gene match. The CDR3 has 15 amino acids. Per germline, CDR1 GTSNPN and CDR2 SVGIG (reference sequence). The CDR3 here is CAWSPFDRDRGGYTF. The CDR3 bases are TGTGCCTGGTCTCCCTTTGACAGGGACCGGGGTGGCTACACCTTC.